This is a list of T cell receptor beta chains from one sample in a study of PD-L1 blockade in urothelial cancer. The protocol was immunoSEQ multiplex PCR, while the TCRdb copy is restricted to in-frame clones and leaves out a portion. The profile covers around 100,000 clones, with roughly 84% appearing a single time and roughly 2% taken by the ten largest. The sequencing here drew on PBMCs, taken around atezolizumab (anti-PD-L1) treatment. These receptors all come from a man in his 60s with urothelial cancer. The CDR3 runs from the conserved cysteine through the conserved F or W. D genes are given only for firm matches. Clone size is given for some rows only: seen once, a few or many times, or a class if the clone is expanded.

>16|TRBJ2-1|TRBD2|-|TRBV27
TGTGCCAGCAGTTCCCAGACTAGCGGGGACTACAATGAGCAGTTCTTC
CASSSQTSGDYNEQFF
>15|TRBJ2-4|-|-|TRBV4-2
TGTGCCAGCAGCCAGAGTGACAGTTCCAAAAACATTCAGTACTTC
CASSQSDSSKNIQYF
>14|TRBJ2-2|-|-|TRBV7-6
TGTGCCAGCAGCTTACTGTCGGTTGGGAGTGGGCTGTTTTTT
CASSLLSVGSGLFF
>14|TRBJ2-2|TRBD2|-|TRBV6-1
TGTGCCAGCAGGGGACTAGCGGGTCCCGGGGAGCTGTTTTTT
CASRGLAGPGELFF
>14|TRBJ2-2|-|-|TRBV5-4
TGTGCCAGCAGCCCCGGGGGGAACACCGGGGAGCTGTTTTTT
CASSPGGNTGELFF
>13|TRBJ2-5|-|-|TRBV7-7
TGTGCTAGCAGCTTACAGGGCGTGAAGACCCAGTACTTC
CASSLQGVKTQYF
>14|TRBJ1-6|-|-|TRBV19
TGTGCCAGCAGCAACAGGGTTCTCGGTTCACCCCTCCACTTT
CASSNRVLGSPLHF
>15|TRBJ2-2|-|-|TRBV5-6
TGTGCCAGCAGCCCCAGGGTCTCAAACACCGGGGAGCTGTTTTTT
CASSPRVSNTGELFF
>15|TRBJ1-2|TRBD1|-|TRBV11-2
TGTGCCAGCATTGGGTTTTCTGGACAGGCAAATGGCTACACCTTC
CASIGFSGQANGYTF
>16|TRBJ1-2|-|-|TRBV7-9
TGTGCCACCCTGAGCTCGGGTGGGGCATTTAACTATGGCTACACCTTC
CATLSSGGAFNYGYTF
>13|TRBJ2-7|-|once|TRBV5-1
TGCGCCAGCAGCAATCAGCGAGGCGACGAGCAGTACTTC
CASSNQRGDEQYF
>16|TRBJ1-3|TRBD1|-|TRBV7-2
TGTGCCAGCAGCCCCTTCAGGACAGGGTGGGGAAACACCATATATTTT
CASSPFRTGWGNTIYF
>16|TRBJ2-7|TRBD2|once|TRBV4-2
TGTGCCAGCAGCCAGGACGGGACTAGCGGAATCTACGAGCAGTACTTC
CASSQDGTSGIYEQYF
>15|TRBJ2-7|-|-|TRBV6-6
TGTGCCAGCAGTTACACAGGGACGAGTTTCGACGAGCAGTACTTC
CASSYTGTSFDEQYF
>15|TRBJ2-1|TRBD2|-|TRBV27
TGTGCCAGCAGTTTAATAGCGGGGATCGCCAATGAGCAGTTCTTC
CASSLIAGIANEQFF
>19|TRBJ2-2|TRBD1|-|TRBV6-1
TGTGCCAGCAGTGAAATATCCATTAAGACAGGGATCTATCTCGGGGAGCTGTTTTTT
CASSEISIKTGIYLGELFF
>14|TRBJ2-3|TRBD2|-|TRBV2
TGTGCCAGCAGGCCGGGACTAGCTTCGGATACGCAGTATTTT
CASRPGLASDTQYF
>14|TRBJ1-2|TRBD1|-|TRBV5-5
TGTGCCAGCAGCCCCCAGGACAGGGGTGATGGCTACACCTTC
CASSPQDRGDGYTF
>11|TRBJ2-7|-|-|TRBV9
TGTGCCAACACAAGCTCCTACGAGCAGTACTTC
CANTSSYEQYF
>17|TRBJ2-7|TRBD2|-|TRBV15
TGTGCCACCAGCAGAGAGGAGGGAGGAACGGGGGGGGACGAGCAGTACTTC
CATSREEGGTGGDEQYF
>16|TRBJ2-1|-|few|TRBV6-5
TGTGCCAGCAGTTACAAGGCAGGGCCTGGCTACAATGAGCAGTTCTTC
CASSYKAGPGYNEQFF
>12|TRBJ2-7|TRBD1|-|TRBV28
TGTGCCAGCGAGGACAGGGGCTACGAGCAGTACTTC
CASEDRGYEQYF
>15|TRBJ1-2|-|-|TRBV19
TGTGCCAGTGAGGGATATACTAAACACTCCTATGGCTACACCTTC
CASEGYTKHSYGYTF
>12|TRBJ1-1|-|-|TRBV28
TGTGCCCATGGGCGACCATACACTGAAGCTTTCTTT
CAHGRPYTEAFF
>15|TRBJ1-2|TRBD1|-|TRBV10-3
TGTGCCATCAGTGAGGCCACCGGGACAGTGGACGGCTACACCTTC
CAISEATGTVDGYTF
>12|TRBJ2-1|-|once|TRBV28
TGTGCCAGCGGGGGGTCCTACAATGAGCAGTTCTTC
CASGGSYNEQFF
>18|TRBJ2-5|TRBD2|-|TRBV13
TGTGCCAGCAGCTCGGGACTAGCGGGAGAGGGGGACCAAGAGACCCAGTACTTC
CASSSGLAGEGDQETQYF
>17|TRBJ1-2|TRBD1|-|TRBV23-1
TGCGCCAGCAGTCATCCCGGGACAGGGGAAGCTAACTATGGCTACACCTTC
CASSHPGTGEANYGYTF
>14|TRBJ2-3|TRBD2|-|TRBV10-3
TGTGCCATCATGGGAGGGAGGGCCGCAGATACGCAGTATTTT
CAIMGGRAADTQYF
>16|TRBJ2-5|TRBD2|-|TRBV5-1
TGCGCCAGCAGCAATCTAGCGGGAGTCGGCCAAGAGACCCAGTACTTC
CASSNLAGVGQETQYF
>18|TRBJ2-7|-|few|TRBV5-1
TGCGCCAGCAGCTCCCGACCCCCCAGTTGGGACACTTCCTACGAGCAGTACTTC
CASSSRPPSWDTSYEQYF
>15|TRBJ2-6|-|-|TRBV6-5
TGTGCCAGCAGCTCCAGGCGCTCTGGGGCCAACGTCCTGACTTTC
CASSSRRSGANVLTF
>13|TRBJ1-2|TRBD1|-|TRBV6-1
TGTGCCAGCAGGACAGGGGGCGGGTATGGCTACACCTTC
CASRTGGGYGYTF
>16|TRBJ2-5|TRBD1|-|TRBV9
TGTGCCAGCAGCGTAGTGGGGACAGGGCGGCAAGAGACCCAGTACTTC
CASSVVGTGRQETQYF
>15|TRBJ2-7|TRBD2|-|TRBV10-2
TGCGCCAGCGGAGGACTAGCGGGGCCTTCCTACGAGCAGTACTTC
CASGGLAGPSYEQYF
>15|TRBJ2-1|TRBD2|-|TRBV7-9
TGTGCCAGCAGCTTAGGGCTAGCGGGGACTCATGAGCAGTTCTTC
CASSLGLAGTHEQFF
>13|TRBJ1-5|-|few|TRBV4-1
TGCGCCAGCAGCCAAGATCTGGGAGAGCCCCAGCATTTT
CASSQDLGEPQHF
>16|TRBJ2-7|-|-|TRBV9
TGTGCCAGCAGCGTAGGGGTGGACAGCCGAACCTACGAGCAGTACTTC
CASSVGVDSRTYEQYF